The TCR beta chain under discussion was sequenced for a study of shared clonotypes between healthy human individuals. Germline assignment: CDR1 SGHRS and CDR2 YFSETQ. The CDR3 sequence is 13 residues long. With V trimmed by 4 bases and J by 7 bases, 8 bases remained unmatched. The table came from immunoSEQ multiplex PCR; TCRdb's copy has only in-frame clones and leaves some out. This sample carries roughly 1,000,000 clones, around 78% of them seen once, and the ten largest clones take more than 0.5%. The table lists this clone with a few counts. The sample taken for sequencing was memory CD4+ T cells from PBMCs. The subset is: CD45RA-negative fraction. The clonotype comes from a man younger than 30 in good health. Some clones in this sample may be carry-over from other donors' samples. This chain connects TRBV5-1 to TRBJ2-7, with 7 bases identical to TRBD1. CDR3 sequence (DNA): TGCGCCAGCAGCAGATCACAGGGGCGAGAGCAGTACTTC. It encodes CASSRSQGREQYF.